Each of the 18 T cell receptor beta chains below was sequenced from the same sample in a study of blood T cell repertoires in COVID-19 (dated by TCRdb to 2020 to 2021). The library was generated by the immunoSEQ multiplex PCR assay. TCRdb retrieved this table from immuneACCESS and kept in-frame rearrangements only. Not all clones are present; in checked studies, unresolved V genes account for under half, and no reason is known for the remainder. Counted in this sample were fewer than 350,000 clones; 89% of them appeared once. The ten largest clones add up to around 1.7% of the sample. Sequencing was performed on PBMCs or T cells enriched from blood (not recorded which). These receptors all come from a woman aged 35 to 49 who had recovered from COVID-19.

The chain uses TRBV18 and TRBJ2-5; D not certain. The ends were cut back, 6 bases at V and 7 bases at J, with 18 bases in the middle. The CDR3 has 14 amino acids. CDR1 KGHSH and CDR2 LQKENI come from the germline V gene. In DNA, the CDR3 is TGTGCCAGCTCGCCTCAAGCATATGATGGGACCCAGTACTTC. Residues: CASSPQAYDGTQYF.

The chain carries TRBV19 and TRBJ2-3, with 7 bases identical to TRBD2. The length of the CDR3 is 16 residues. With 3 bases clipped from V and 3 bases from J, the junction kept 9 bases outside the gene matches. The germline CDR1 and CDR2 sequences are LNHDA and SQIVND (reference sequence). CDR3 loop: CASSIARTRYTDTQYF. The CDR3, as DNA: TGTGCCAGTAGTATCGCCCGGACTAGATATACAGATACGCAGTATTTT.

Comments on this clone: The germline gene is not matched at one end of the junction; a read error may be the cause. The chain recombines TRBV23-1 with TRBJ1-3; possible D gene TRBD1, 5 bases. TRBV23-1 is recorded as an ORF, its role being uncertain. The CDR3 is 14 amino acids. The CDR3 DNA is TGCGCCAGCAGTCAATCCCCCGGGGACGGGACTATGGGATTT. Its protein is CASSQSPGDGTMGF.

The chain joins TRBV19 to TRBJ2-1; possibly TRBD1 for D (6 bases). V shed 4 bases and J shed 10 bases, with 20 bases lying between them. Germline lookup yields CDR1 LNHDA and CDR2 SQIVND (reference sequence). The length of the CDR3 is 15 residues. CDR3 in amino acids: CASSSWGGRGTEQFF. CDR3 nucleotides: TGTGCCAGTAGTAGTTGGGGTGGTAGAGGGACAGAGCAGTTCTTC.

The CDR3 loop is CASSRGPGTEEKLFF. In DNA, the CDR3 is TGCGCCAGCAGCAGGGGACCGGGGACAGAGGAAAAACTGTTTTTT. This chain uses TRBV5-1 with TRBJ1-4, with 7 bases identical to TRBD1. This CDR3 has 15 residues. V gave up 4 bases and J gave up 8 bases; unmatched junction bases: 11. Looked up from germline, CDR1 is SGHRS and CDR2 is YFSETQ.

The genes are TRBV2 and TRBJ2-5; D is possibly TRBD2 (7 bases). Germline V lookup: CDR1 SNHLY, CDR2 FYNNEI. The V gene lost 3 bases and the J gene lost 0 bases, with 14 bases spanning the gap. This CDR3 spans 16 amino acids. CDR3 sequence reads: CASSEEAGTNQETQYF. The CDR3 DNA reads as TGTGCCAGCAGTGAGGAAGCGGGGACAAACCAAGAGACCCAGTACTTC.

V usage is TRBV6-5 and J usage is TRBJ1-2, with 8 bases that match TRBD1. Germline CDR1 MNHEY, CDR2 SVGAGI. The J segment lost 6 bases and the V segment lost 4 bases, leaving 4 bases of the junction unmatched. This CDR3 is 13 amino acids long. CDR3 nucleotides: TGTGCCAGCAGTTGGACAGGGACGGATGGCTACACCTTC. As protein: CASSWTGTDGYTF.

The chain links TRBV12-3 or TRBV12-4 to TRBJ1-2, with 7 bases aligning to TRBD1. V trimming: 3 bases; J trimming: 8 bases; junction bases outside the gene matches: 6. This CDR3 has 13 residues. The chain's CDR3 is CASSFYQGGGYTF. The CDR3 DNA follows: TGTGCCAGCAGTTTTTATCAGGGGGGAGGCTACACCTTC.

J is TRBJ1-5 and V is TRBV10-1; 7 nucleotides align to TRBD1. Germline CDR1 WNHNN, CDR2 SYGVQD (reference sequence). This CDR3 has 16 residues. The V segment lost 6 bases and the J segment 0 bases; nucleotides outside the gene matches: 8. CDR3 sequence: CASRLTGVDSNQPQHF. The CDR3 region has the DNA TGCGCCAGCAGACTTACAGGGGTGGATAGCAATCAGCCCCAGCATTTT.

The V call is TRBV3-1 (or the pseudogene TRBV3-2), the J call TRBJ2-7; possible D gene TRBD2, 5 bases. CDR1 and CDR2 (germline): LGHDT, YNNKEL (reference sequence). The ends were cut back, 4 bases at V and 2 bases at J, with 15 bases in the middle. CDR3 length equals 15 residues. CDR3 in amino acids: CASSLLGGPTYEQYF. For the CDR3, the DNA is TGTGCCAGCAGCCTCCTCGGAGGTCCCACCTACGAGCAGTACTTC.

The chain recombines TRBV20-1 with TRBJ2-7; a possible D gene is TRBD2 (5 bases). CDR3 size: 11 residues. Trimming pared 7 bases from V and 4 bases from J, leaving 11 bases between. Germline assignment: CDR1 DFQATT and CDR2 SNEGSKA (reference sequence). CDR3 nucleotides: TGCAGTGGGAGGATCCGGTACGAGCAGTACTTC. Protein: CSGRIRYEQYF.

This sequence joins TRBV3-1 (or the pseudogene TRBV3-2) and TRBJ1-2; no clear D. The CDR3 is 13 residues long. CDR1 and CDR2 from the germline V gene are LGHDT and YNNKEL (reference sequence). The V gene lost 4 bases and the J gene lost 2 bases, with 8 bases spanning the gap. In nucleotides, the CDR3 is TGTGCCAGCAGCCGAGCAGGCAACTATGGCTACACCTTC. The encoded protein is CASSRAGNYGYTF.

The rearrangement uses TRBV5-1 and TRBJ1-6; D is unclear. Germline V gene lookup returns CDR1 SGHRS and CDR2 YFSETQ. The CDR3 is 17 amino acids. V gave up 0 bases and J gave up 9 bases, with 19 bases separating them. CDR3 in DNA: TGCGCCAGCAGCTTGGACGCGGTGGCGGTAGTGGGTTCACCCCTCCACTTT. It codes for CASSLDAVAVVGSPLHF.

The V and J genes are TRBV30 and TRBJ2-3; 7 bases line up with TRBD1. CDR1 is GTSNPN, CDR2 SVGIG, per germline (reference sequence). There are 14 residues in the CDR3. The ends lost 4 bases at V and 1 base at J; junction bases unmatched: 5. CDR3 DNA sequence: TGTGCCTGGACCCTAGACAGGGGCACAGATACGCAGTATTTT. This gives the protein CAWTLDRGTDTQYF.

CDR3 in amino acids: CASSLRRPSGGNTGELFF. As DNA, the CDR3 is TGTGCCAGCAGCTTACGAAGGCCTAGCGGGGGGAACACCGGGGAGCTGTTTTTT. The rearrangement uses TRBV11-2 and TRBJ2-2, with 10 bases identical to TRBD2. J gave up 1 base and V 2 bases, and 7 bases lay outside the gene matches. Germline loops: CDR1 SGHAT, CDR2 FQNNGV. This CDR3 has 18 amino acids. Using reference TRBV11-2 and TRBJ2-2 for the parts outside the CDR3, the full variable domain is EAGVAQSPRYKIIEKRQSVAFWCNPISGHATLYWYQQILGQGPKLLIQFQNNGVVDDSQLPKDRFSAERLKGVDSTLKIQPAKLEDSAVYLCASSLRRPSGGNTGELFFGEGSRLTVL.

In the case of this clone: This same CDR3 is encoded by further DNA sequences in the sample. This rearrangement joins TRBV6-5 to TRBJ1-2, with a possible D match to TRBD1 (5 bases). Looked up from germline, CDR1 is MNHEY and CDR2 is SVGAGI. The CDR3 is made up of 13 amino acids. Trimming removed 6 bases from V and 2 bases from J, with 10 bases in between. In nucleotides, the CDR3 is TGTGCCAGCAGGGCGGGGGGGAACTATGGCTACACCTTC. Its translation: CASRAGGNYGYTF.

V is TRBV14 and J is TRBJ2-7; TRBD1 agrees at 7 bases. The V segment lost 3 bases and the J segment 4 bases; nucleotides outside the gene matches: 3. CDR1 and CDR2 from the germline V gene are SGHDN and FVKESK. CDR3 length: 13 amino acids. In nucleotides, the CDR3 is TGTGCCAGCAGCCAGGGACAGCCTTACGAGCAGTACTTC. Translated: CASSQGQPYEQYF.

The rearrangement joins TRBV5-1 to TRBJ1-4; 7 bases are shared with TRBD1. The CDR3 length is 16 residues. V shed 1 base and J 8 bases; nucleotides not matched to a gene: 11. Germline values: CDR1 SGHRS, CDR2 YFSETQ. CDR3 DNA: TGCGCCAGCAGCTTGATGGAACAGGGGCCGGAGGAAAAACTGTTTTTT. Protein sequence: CASSLMEQGPEEKLFF. Looking up the rest from reference TRBV5-1 and TRBJ1-4 gives the full variable domain: KAGVTQTPRYLIKTRGQQVTLSCSPISGHRSVSWYQQTPGQGLQFLFEYFSETQRNKGNFPGRFSGRQFSNSRSEMNVSTLELGDSALYLCASSLMEQGPEEKLFFGSGTQLSVL.